The clone carrying this T cell receptor (beta chain) was counted once. The sample is drawn from a study of cytomegalovirus exposure and HLA in healthy donors. The germline V gene has CDR1 SEHNR and CDR2 FQNEAQ (reference sequence). CDR3 size: 15 residues. Trimming cost V 5 bases and J 3 bases, with 13 bases left between them. PCR amplification relied on 60 Vbeta primers (plus 13 Jbeta primers). Sequencing used immunoSEQ multiplex PCR; TCRdb keeps in-frame clones, though not all of them. Of roughly 120,000 clones listed, over 60% are singletons. The chain recombines TRBV7-9 with TRBJ1-4, with D perhaps matching TRBD1 (5 bases). This clonotype was obtained from a middle-aged woman in good health and CMV-seropositive. Material: PBMCs. CDR3 sequence: CASSPVAGPNEKLFF. In nucleotides, the CDR3 is TGTGCCAGCAGCCCCGTGGCAGGGCCTAATGAAAAACTGTTTTTT.